Presented here are 21 T cell receptor beta chains from one specimen sequenced in a study of response to subunit inactivated influenza vaccine. Each CDR3 protein is one row after TCRdb ran MiXCR on the RT-PCR reads. The data show just under 550,000 distinct CDR3 sequences, around 25% seen once. These same records also appear under a second study, on T cells expressing NK-cell markers. As that report states: In generating TCR beta cDNA, 5'RACE template switching with UMIs was used.

Sequencing was performed on CD4+ T cells sorted from PBMCs, taken less than 13 days after vaccination. All receptors come from a man aged 45-60 years who received an inactivated influenza vaccine.

The rearrangement links TRBV5-1 to TRBJ2-7; TRBD2 is a possible D gene (5 bases). Trimming took off 5 bases at V and 0 bases at J, with 9 bases between the two ends. CDR1 SGHRS and CDR2 YFSETQ come from the germline V gene. The length of the CDR3 is 13 residues. Here the CDR3 DNA reads TGCGCCAGCAGTCCCGGGAACTCCTACGAGCAGTACTTC. Its translation is CASSPGNSYEQYF. Drawing the rest from reference TRBV5-1 and TRBJ2-7, the complete variable domain is KAGVTQTPRYLIKTRGQQVTLSCSPISGHRSVSWYQQTPGQGLQFLFEYFSETQRNKGNFPGRFSGRQFSNSRSEMNVSTLELGDSALYLCASSPGNSYEQYFGPGTRLTVT.

V is TRBV2 and J is TRBJ2-5; possibly TRBD2 for D (5 bases). Germline CDR1 is SNHLY and CDR2 is FYNNEI. The ends were cut back, 8 bases at V and 2 bases at J, with 21 bases in the middle. CDR3 length: 16 residues. CDR3 loop: CASCTLRELVQETQYF. The CDR3 DNA is TGTGCCAGCTGCACCCTCCGGGAACTAGTGCAAGAGACCCAGTACTTC.

This clonotype was picked up a small number of times. J is TRBJ1-4 and V is TRBV4-3, with 7 positions matching TRBD1. The CDR3 is made up of 14 amino acids. Germline lookup yields CDR1 LGHNA and CDR2 YSLEER. V trimming: 0 bases; J trimming: 11 bases; junction bases outside the gene matches: 6. The DNA for the CDR3 is TGCGCCAGCAGCCAAGAAAGACAGGGCGGGAAACTGTTTTTT. Translation gives CASSQERQGGKLFF.

The genes are TRBV28 and TRBJ1-5; 10 positions agree with TRBD1. The CDR3 is 16 residues long. The germline gives CDR1 MDHEN, CDR2 SYDVKM. V was pared by 6 bases and J by 6 bases, with 11 bases of the junction left unmatched. CDR3 protein: CASSPGGTGVGQPQHF. The CDR3 DNA follows: TGTGCCAGCAGCCCAGGGGGGACAGGGGTTGGTCAGCCCCAGCATTTT.

Turning to this clonotype: Mismatch with germline at one junction end may stem from a read error. The chain carries TRBV5-1 and TRBJ1-4; D gene ambiguous. The length of the CDR3 is 15 residues. Germline CDR1 and CDR2: SGHRS and YFSETQ. The CDR3 region has the DNA TGCGTCAGCAGCTTCCAACCAATGGGGAATGAAAAACTGTTTTTT. Protein: CVSSFQPMGNEKLFF.

This clonotype was seen more than once but under ten times. The genes are TRBV24-1 and TRBJ1-1; 10 bases map to TRBD1. This CDR3 is 14 amino acids long. Germline CDR1 and CDR2: KGHDR and SFDVKD. The V gene end was trimmed by 4 bases and the J gene end by 10 bases; junction bases not matched to a gene: 8. CDR3 in DNA: TGTGCCACCAGTGAACCCGGGACAGGGGATGGAGCTTTCTTT. Translation: CATSEPGTGDGAFF.

This clonotype has more than one count but fewer than ten. This chain links TRBV12-3 or TRBV12-4 with TRBJ2-7; D unresolved. The CDR3 is made up of 11 amino acids. V dropped 7 bases and J dropped 3 bases, with 7 bases sitting between them. The CDR3 loop reads CASTDNYEQYF. The CDR3 nucleotides read TGTGCCAGCACCGACAACTACGAGCAGTACTTC.

This clonotype has more than one count but fewer than ten. The chain links TRBV29-1 to TRBJ2-3; 7 bases are shared with TRBD1. The CDR3 loop spans 14 amino acids. Trimming at V came to 4 bases and at J to 1 base, leaving 5 bases not matched to a gene. Germline V lookup: CDR1 SQVTM, CDR2 ANQGSEA. The CDR3 sequence is CSVVGQTRTDTQYF. Here the CDR3 DNA reads TGCAGCGTTGTGGGACAGACCCGCACAGATACGCAGTATTTT.

This clonotype has a handful of counts. The V call is TRBV6-2 or TRBV6-3, the J call TRBJ2-1, with 13 bases that match TRBD2. This CDR3 is built from 18 residues. Germline V gene sequence: CDR1 MNHEY, CDR2 SVGEGT. With 0 bases clipped from V and 4 bases from J, the junction kept 6 bases outside the gene matches. CDR3 amino acids: CASSYSRWTSGSYNEQFF. The CDR3 DNA reads as TGTGCCAGCAGTTACTCGCGTTGGACTAGCGGGAGTTACAATGAGCAGTTCTTC.

CDR3 sequence reads: CARTSGTYNEQFF. The CDR3, as DNA: TGTGCCAGGACTAGCGGGACCTACAATGAGCAGTTCTTC. This chain joins TRBV21-1 and TRBJ2-1; the D segment call TRBD2 is taken from the table without a DNA check. TRBV21-1 is labeled a pseudogene. The CDR3 extends over 13 amino acids.

In this sample, this clonotype turned up a few times. V is TRBV20-1 and J is TRBJ2-1, with 12 bases matching TRBD1. V dropped 6 bases and J dropped 7; count of bases not matched to a gene: 10. The germline CDR1 and CDR2 sequences are DFQATT and SNEGSKA (reference sequence). There are 15 residues in the CDR3. DNA for the CDR3: TGCAGTGCCCAATCCCGGGACAGGGGGCGGAATGAGCAGTTCTTC. Encoded protein: CSAQSRDRGRNEQFF.

This clonotype has more than one count but fewer than ten. The chain has TRBV10-3 and TRBJ1-5, with D maybe TRBD1 (5 bases). The germline V and J ends were trimmed by 10 bases and 0 bases, with 13 bases remaining between them. This CDR3 contains 14 residues. CDR1 ENHRY and CDR2 SYGVKD come from the germline V gene. In DNA form, the CDR3 reads TGTGCCAGCATGGGGACCGATAGCAATCAGCCCCAGCATTTT. It codes for CASMGTDSNQPQHF.

The V call is TRBV20-1, the J call TRBJ2-7; a possible D gene is TRBD1 (6 bases). The V end lost 0 bases, the J end lost 5 bases, and 17 bases lay between the germline ends. The length of the CDR3 is 15 residues. Germline CDR1 is DFQATT and CDR2 is SNEGSKA (reference sequence). The chain's CDR3 is CSARDYRAFTDEQYF. The CDR3 region has the DNA TGCAGTGCTAGAGATTACAGGGCGTTCACCGACGAGCAGTACTTC.

The chain links TRBV12-3 or TRBV12-4 to TRBJ1-6, with 10 bases matching TRBD1. V was pared by 4 bases and J by 11 bases, with 5 bases of the junction left unmatched. The length of the CDR3 is 14 residues. CDR3 sequence: CASSSTGGHPPLHF. The CDR3 DNA sequence: TGTGCCAGCAGTTCGACAGGGGGCCATCCACCCCTCCACTTT.

The chain has TRBV5-1 and TRBJ2-5; D may be TRBD2 (5 bases). Trimming pared 3 bases from V and 2 bases from J, leaving 5 bases between. CDR3 length equals 12 residues. Germline assignment: CDR1 SGHRS and CDR2 YFSETQ. For the CDR3, the DNA is TGCGCCAGCAGCTGGACTCAAGAGACCCAGTACTTC. Residues: CASSWTQETQYF. The full variable domain, completed using reference TRBV5-1 and TRBJ2-5, is KAGVTQTPRYLIKTRGQQVTLSCSPISGHRSVSWYQQTPGQGLQFLFEYFSETQRNKGNFPGRFSGRQFSNSRSEMNVSTLELGDSALYLCASSWTQETQYFGPGTRLLVL.

The chain joins TRBV29-1 to TRBJ1-2; D gene unclear. Trimming left V 0 bases short and J 6 bases short, with 14 bases between. The CDR3 contains 14 residues. CDR1 is SQVTM, CDR2 ANQGSEA, per germline. CDR3 sequence reads: CSVEEKGRRDGYTF. Written as DNA, the CDR3 is TGCAGCGTTGAAGAGAAGGGTCGTCGGGATGGCTACACCTTC.

In its sample, this clonotype was seen a few times. The chain is built from TRBV29-1 and TRBJ2-7; TRBD1 agrees at 8 bases. CDR3 size: 14 residues. The V segment lost 3 bases and the J segment 0 bases; nucleotides outside the gene matches: 4. From germline, CDR1 is SQVTM and CDR2 ANQGSEA. This CDR3 is CSVDGTGSSYEQYF. The CDR3 coding sequence is TGCAGCGTTGATGGGACAGGTAGCTCCTACGAGCAGTACTTC.

This clonotype was observed many times. CDR3 DNA sequence: TGCGCCAGCAGCCACGGACAGGGGACTACTGAAGGCTACACCTTC. Protein sequence: CASSHGQGTTEGYTF. The J gene is TRBJ1-2, the V gene TRBV4-1; TRBD1 agrees at 9 bases. This CDR3 is 15 amino acids long. Germline CDR1 MGHRA, CDR2 YSYEKL. The V and J ends lost 3 bases and 8 bases, in that order; junction bases with no gene match: 10.

This clonotype has a count of ten or more. The CDR3 sequence: CASSSSSEGVIRTDTQYF. For the CDR3, the DNA is TGTGCCAGCAGCTCGTCCTCAGAGGGGGTGATAAGAACAGATACGCAGTATTTT. The chain joins TRBV11-2 to TRBJ2-3; possible D gene TRBD1, 6 bases. V was trimmed by 4 bases and J by 3 bases, leaving 23 bases between them. Germline V CDR1 and CDR2: SGHAT, FQNNGV. CDR3 size: 18 residues. The entire variable domain, with the rest obtained from reference TRBV11-2 and TRBJ2-3, is as follows: EAGVAQSPRYKIIEKRQSVAFWCNPISGHATLYWYQQILGQGPKLLIQFQNNGVVDDSQLPKDRFSAERLKGVDSTLKIQPAKLEDSAVYLCASSSSSEGVIRTDTQYFGPGTRLTVL.

This clonotype was seen more than once but under ten times. The chain carries TRBV20-1 and TRBJ2-3; possibly TRBD1 or TRBD2 for D (6 bases each). This CDR3 is built from 14 residues. Trimming took 6 bases from V and 2 from J, leaving 15 bases between them. The germline V gene encodes CDR1 DFQATT and CDR2 SNEGSKA (reference sequence). CDR3 protein: CSAQPGANTDTQYF. The CDR3 DNA reads as TGCAGTGCCCAGCCGGGGGCGAACACAGATACGCAGTATTTT.

The rearrangement uses TRBV12-3 or TRBV12-4 and TRBJ1-5; D may be TRBD1 (5 bases). The ends were cut back, 1 base at V and 5 bases at J, with 12 bases in the middle. The CDR3 sequence is 15 residues long. CDR3 DNA sequence: TGTGCCAGCAGTTTAGGGCCGGGGCACGATCAGCCCCAGCATTTT. Protein product: CASSLGPGHDQPQHF.